This entry describes one TCR beta chain. This sample stems from a study of OX40 agonist ivuxolimab in advanced cancers. About the study: Ivuxolimab, an agonist antibody against OX40 (CD134), was given to patients.

V was cut by 0 bases and J by 4 bases, with 9 bases left in between. The CDR3 is 14 amino acids. CDR1 and CDR2 from the germline V gene are SGHVS and FQNEAQ. Some clones are missing from TCRdb's copy, which holds only in-frame ones; the method was immunoSEQ multiplex PCR. The sample contains some 60,000 clones, around 90% of which appear only once. Source: CD4+ or CD8+ T cells sorted from blood, taken in a trial of the OX40 agonist ivuxolimab. The rearrangement links TRBV7-8 to TRBJ1-1; D ambiguous. The origin of this receptor is an adult with an advanced solid tumor such as melanoma, head and neck, liver or kidney cancer. The CDR3: CASSLAFGSTEAFF. The CDR3 nucleotides read TGTGCCAGCAGCTTAGCCTTCGGCAGCACTGAAGCTTTCTTT.